The 26 T cell receptor beta chains given below trace back to one sample, sequenced in a study of T cell responses to AZD1222 COVID-19 vaccine. Data came from immunoSEQ multiplex PCR; TCRdb stores just in-frame clones and leaves some out. The sample shows 120,000 to 150,000 clones, more than 85% of them seen only once. Material: peripheral blood, obtained on day 0 of AZD1222 vaccination. These receptors all stem from an adult in good health.

The J gene is TRBJ2-2, the V gene TRBV7-9, with D possibly being TRBD1 (5 bases). CDR3 length equals 14 residues. Trimming stripped 3 bases from V and 2 bases from J, with 7 bases between. Looked up from germline, CDR1 is SEHNR and CDR2 is FQNEAQ (reference sequence). The DNA for the CDR3 is TGTGCCAGCAGCTTTGACAGTAACACCGGGGAGCTGTTTTTT. Amino acid sequence: CASSFDSNTGELFF.

This clone has a single count. V is TRBV25-1 and J is TRBJ2-7; tentatively, D is TRBD1 (5 bases). Germline loops: CDR1 MGHDK, CDR2 SYGVNS. The length of the CDR3 is 13 residues. The germline V and J ends were trimmed by 4 bases and 4 bases, with 11 bases remaining between them. CDR3 sequence reads: CASSVTGRYEQYF. For the CDR3, the DNA is TGTGCCAGCAGTGTCACAGGACGTTACGAGCAGTACTTC.

This chain joins TRBV27 and TRBJ1-6, with D possibly being TRBD1 (6 bases). CDR1 and CDR2 from the germline V gene are MNHEY and SMNVEV (reference sequence). CDR3 size: 13 residues. Trimming took 8 bases from V and 5 from J, leaving 10 bases between them. As DNA, the CDR3 is TGTGCCAGCGGGGGCAGAAATAATTCACCCCTCCACTTT. Amino acid sequence: CASGGRNNSPLHF.

Written as DNA, the CDR3 is TGTGCCAGCAGCTTCACGGGGGCAAGCACTGAAGCTTTCTTT. It translates to CASSFTGASTEAFF. This sequence joins TRBV5-4 and TRBJ1-1; weak D call: TRBD1 (6 bases). Germline V lookup: CDR1 SGHNT, CDR2 YYREEE (reference sequence). This CDR3 has 14 residues. V lost 2 bases and J lost 4, with 12 bases in between.

The chain is built from TRBV27 and TRBJ2-1, with D unclear. CDR3 size: 13 residues. Germline-derived CDR1 and CDR2 are MNHEY and SMNVEV (reference sequence). V was clipped by 5 bases and J by 7 bases, with 12 bases between them. DNA of the CDR3: TGTGCCAGCAGTCCCGGACGGTTGAATGAGCAGTTCTTC. Protein: CASSPGRLNEQFF.

This rearrangement joins TRBV9 to TRBJ2-7; 9 nucleotides line up with TRBD2. V lost 3 bases, J lost 1 base, and 5 bases stayed unmatched. There are 15 residues in the CDR3. Germline V gene data show CDR1 as SGDLS and CDR2 as YYNGEE. CDR3 sequence reads: CASSAGLAGSYEQYF. CDR3 in DNA: TGTGCCAGCAGCGCGGGGCTAGCGGGATCCTACGAGCAGTACTTC.

The V call is TRBV11-3, the J call TRBJ2-7; TRBD1 or TRBD2 may be the D gene (5 bases each). V lost 0 bases and J 3 bases, leaving 12 bases between the germline ends. Germline V gives CDR1 SGHNT, CDR2 YENEEA. The CDR3 has 15 amino acids. In nucleotides, the CDR3 is TGTGCCAGCAGCTTAGAAGGGACCATGCTCTACGAGCAGTACTTC. Translated: CASSLEGTMLYEQYF. Variable domain in full (rest from reference TRBV11-3 and TRBJ2-7): EAGVVQSPRYKIIEKKQPVAFWCNPISGHNTLYWYLQNLGQGPELLIRYENEEAVDDSQLPKDRFSAERLKGVDSTLKIQPAELGDSAVYLCASSLEGTMLYEQYFGPGTRLTVT.

The rearrangement links TRBV27 to TRBJ2-7; TRBD2 agrees at 10 bases. This CDR3 has 14 amino acids. The germline V gene has CDR1 MNHEY and CDR2 SMNVEV (reference sequence). With V trimmed by 9 bases and J by 6 bases, 11 bases remained unmatched. CDR3 sequence reads: CASLASGRVGEQYF. Here the CDR3 DNA reads TGTGCCAGTTTAGCAAGCGGGAGGGTAGGCGAGCAGTACTTC.

CDR3 DNA sequence: TGTGCCAGCAGCCCGGGGGCCGGGACGGCCTATGGCTACACCTTC. Its protein is CASSPGAGTAYGYTF. J is TRBJ1-2 and V is TRBV6-5, with a tentative D call TRBD1 (6 bases). Germline CDR1 reads MNHEY; CDR2 reads SVGAGI. CDR3 size: 15 residues. Trimming shortened V by 6 bases and J by 4 bases, and 18 bases separated the two germline ends.

The chain uses TRBV5-4 and TRBJ2-7; D call uncertain. CDR1 and CDR2 from the germline V gene are SGHNT and YYREEE (reference sequence). The V end lost 2 bases, the J end lost 3 bases, and 3 bases lay between the germline ends. This CDR3 has 11 amino acids. Here the CDR3 DNA reads TGTGCCAGCAGCTTAGACTACGAGCAGTACTTC. This sequence encodes CASSLDYEQYF.

This chain joins TRBV6-2 or TRBV6-3 and TRBJ2-1, with D possibly being TRBD1 or TRBD2 (5 bases each). The CDR3 length is 15 residues. Trimming cost V 6 bases and J 5 bases, with 17 bases left between them. Germline V lookup: CDR1 MNHEY, CDR2 SVGEGT. The CDR3 DNA sequence: TGTGCCAGCAGCTGGGGACCCTCTGCCGACAATGAGCAGTTCTTC. Translating gives CASSWGPSADNEQFF.

This clone came up once. The V call is TRBV28, the J call TRBJ2-7, with D possibly matching TRBD1 (6 bases). Trimming pared 6 bases from V and 6 bases from J, leaving 9 bases between. This CDR3 region has 11 residues. Germline V gene lookup returns CDR1 MDHEN and CDR2 SYDVKM. CDR3 sequence reads: CASRQGREQYF. In DNA, the CDR3 is TGTGCCAGCAGGCAGGGGCGCGAGCAGTACTTC.

This clone has more than one count but fewer than ten. The chain employs TRBV30 and TRBJ1-1; D is unresolved. V was trimmed by 2 bases and J by 5 bases, leaving 12 bases between them. There are 13 residues in the CDR3. Germline V gene sequence: CDR1 GTSNPN, CDR2 SVGIG (reference sequence). CDR3 region: CAWSLAVGTEAFF. CDR3 DNA: TGTGCCTGGAGTTTGGCAGTAGGAACTGAAGCTTTCTTT.

The genes are TRBV7-9 and TRBJ2-7, with 9 positions matching TRBD1. Germline trimming cut 5 bases from V and 5 bases from J; bases unmatched to any gene: 7. Germline CDR1 reads SEHNR; CDR2 reads FQNEAQ (reference sequence). This CDR3 has 14 residues. The CDR3 loop reads CASSPRDRDNEQYF. CDR3 coding DNA: TGTGCCAGCAGCCCCAGGGACAGGGATAACGAGCAGTACTTC.

This clone turned up a few times. As DNA, the CDR3 is TGTGCCAGCTCCCGACGGAGGGAATATGGAAACACCATATATTTT. This encodes CASSRRREYGNTIYF. This chain uses TRBV18 with TRBJ1-3; D gene unclear. The CDR3 covers 15 residues. CDR1 KGHSH and CDR2 LQKENI come from the germline V gene. Trimming shortened V by 6 bases and J by 3 bases, and 15 bases separated the two germline ends. Full variable domain (remainder filled in from reference TRBV18 and TRBJ1-3): NAGVMQNPRHLVRRRGQEARLRCSPMKGHSHVYWYRQLPEEGLKFMVYLQKENIIDESGMPKERFSAEFPKEGPSILRIQQVVRGDSAAYFCASSRRREYGNTIYFGEGSWLTVV.

This clone was counted a few times. This chain uses TRBV7-2 with TRBJ1-5; D unclear. The CDR3 contains 13 residues. The ends were cut back, 1 base at V and 1 base at J, with 2 bases in the middle. From germline, CDR1 is SGHTA and CDR2 FQGNSA. The CDR3 loop reads CASSLDSNQPQHF. DNA for the CDR3: TGTGCCAGCAGCTTAGACAGCAATCAGCCCCAGCATTTT.

V and J are TRBV5-1 and TRBJ1-2; D is uncertain. Germline V gives CDR1 SGHRS, CDR2 YFSETQ. This CDR3 is 14 amino acids long. Trimming pared 1 base from V and 4 bases from J, leaving 11 bases between. The CDR3 sequence is CASSLKVPPYGYTF. In DNA, the CDR3 is TGCGCCAGCAGCTTGAAGGTTCCTCCCTATGGCTACACCTTC.

The chain has TRBV7-2 and TRBJ1-5; the D is unclear. The CDR3 loop spans 14 amino acids. The germline V and J ends were trimmed by 2 bases and 9 bases, with 14 bases remaining between them. Germline CDR1 reads SGHTA; CDR2 reads FQGNSA. CDR3 sequence reads: CASSLSVLGGPQHF. The CDR3 DNA reads as TGTGCCAGCAGCTTAAGCGTTCTCGGCGGGCCCCAGCATTTT.

The chain carries TRBV5-1 and TRBJ1-6, with 7 bases that match TRBD1. V trimming: 2 bases; J trimming: 5 bases; junction bases outside the gene matches: 4. Germline V gene data show CDR1 as SGHRS and CDR2 as YFSETQ. The CDR3 loop spans 15 amino acids. This chain's CDR3 is CASSFRTGDNSPLHF. CDR3 bases: TGCGCCAGCAGCTTTCGGACAGGAGATAATTCACCCCTCCACTTT.

The chain couples TRBV19 to TRBJ1-2; no firm D call. Germline CDR1 is LNHDA and CDR2 is SQIVND (reference sequence). Trimming shortened V by 6 bases and J by 3 bases, and 11 bases separated the two germline ends. The CDR3 contains 13 residues. The DNA for the CDR3 is TGTGCCAGTAGGCTTGGGCTCGACTATGGCTACACCTTC. Encoded protein: CASRLGLDYGYTF.

The chain carries TRBV19 and TRBJ2-1, with D uncertain. CDR3 size: 15 residues. V was pared by 7 bases and J by 0 bases, with 13 bases between. The germline CDR1 and CDR2 sequences are LNHDA and SQIVND (reference sequence). CDR3 loop: CASNSHPSSYNEQFF. CDR3 nucleotides: TGTGCCAGTAATTCTCACCCGAGCTCCTACAATGAGCAGTTCTTC.

The chain is built from TRBV7-3 and TRBJ1-1; weak D call: TRBD1 (6 bases). The CDR3 totals 17 residues. Per germline, CDR1 SGHTA and CDR2 FQGTGA. Trimming cost V 2 bases and J 0 bases, with 16 bases left between them. As DNA, the CDR3 is TGTGCCAGCAGCTTAGAGGCTACAGGGTGGGTGAACACTGAAGCTTTCTTT. The encoded protein is CASSLEATGWVNTEAFF.

J is TRBJ1-2 and V is TRBV6-2 or TRBV6-3, with a weak D call TRBD1 (5 bases). Germline loops: CDR1 MNHEY, CDR2 SVGEGT. Deletions cut 3 bases from V and 0 bases from J, with 11 bases between. This CDR3 has 15 amino acids. The CDR3 nucleotides read TGTGCCAGCAGTTATGGGGACCAACCTAACTATGGCTACACCTTC. This codes for CASSYGDQPNYGYTF.

This chain connects TRBV9 to TRBJ1-2, with TRBD1 identical over 12 bases. The CDR3 spans 16 residues. V dropped 1 base and J dropped 4; count of bases not matched to a gene: 5. From germline, CDR1 is SGDLS and CDR2 YYNGEE. The CDR3 loop is CASSVRGTGGFYGYTF. The CDR3 DNA reads TGTGCCAGCAGCGTACGCGGGACAGGGGGCTTCTATGGCTACACCTTC.

The chain employs TRBV7-3 and TRBJ2-1; D is unclear. CDR3 length: 17 amino acids. From germline, CDR1 is SGHTA and CDR2 FQGTGA. Trimming cost V 5 bases and J 0 bases, with 17 bases left between them. The chain's CDR3 is CASSELPKFGSYNEQFF. For the CDR3, the DNA is TGTGCCAGCAGCGAACTGCCTAAGTTCGGCTCCTACAATGAGCAGTTCTTC.

The chain has TRBV29-1 and TRBJ1-1; 9 positions match TRBD1. The V gene's germline CDR1 is SQVTM and CDR2 ANQGSEA. The V gene end was trimmed by 6 bases and the J gene end by 5 bases; junction bases not matched to a gene: 7. The CDR3 sequence is 13 residues long. CDR3 protein: CSVAGTGWTEAFF. CDR3 nucleotides: TGCAGCGTGGCCGGGACAGGGTGGACTGAAGCTTTCTTT.